This TCR beta chain came from a study of OX40 agonist ivuxolimab in advanced cancers. At the level of the study: With ivuxolimab, an agonistic anti-OX40 (CD134) antibody, patients were treated. The patients received ivuxolimab by intravenous route every 2 weeks at 0.01 to 10 mg/kg.

In the case of this clone: Its matching antigen is unknown.

CDR3 length equals 13 residues. Only in-frame clones appear in the TCRdb table, and some are missing; sequencing was by immunoSEQ multiplex PCR. This sample has around 120,000 clones, with 80% to 90% found just once. Study observations and caveats: There were, on average, more expanded clones in CD8+ T cells than in CD4+. The 0.1-3.0 mg/kg partial responders had among the lowest clonal expansion.

The chain has TRBV21-1 and TRBJ2-3. TRBV21-1 is described as a pseudogene. This TCR derives from an adult with an advanced solid tumor such as melanoma, head and neck, liver or kidney cancer. The sequences come from CD4+ or CD8+ T cells sorted from blood, collected in a trial of the OX40 agonist ivuxolimab. In nucleotides, the CDR3 is TGTGCCAGCAGCAAAGAGGACACAGATACGCAGTATTTT. Translating gives CASSKEDTDTQYF.